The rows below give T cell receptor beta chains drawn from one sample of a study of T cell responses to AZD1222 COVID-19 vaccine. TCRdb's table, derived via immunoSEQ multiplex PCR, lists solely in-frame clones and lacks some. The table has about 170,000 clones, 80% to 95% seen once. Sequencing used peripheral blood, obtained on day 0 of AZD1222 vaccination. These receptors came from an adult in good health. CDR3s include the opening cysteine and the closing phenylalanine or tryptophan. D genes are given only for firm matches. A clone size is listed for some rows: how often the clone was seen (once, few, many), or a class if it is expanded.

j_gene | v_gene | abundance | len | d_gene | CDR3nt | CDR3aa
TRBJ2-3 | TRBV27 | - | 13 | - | TGTGCCAGCAGGGGGCAGGGACCAGATACGCAGTATTTT | CASRGQGPDTQYF
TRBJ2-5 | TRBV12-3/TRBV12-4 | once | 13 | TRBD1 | TGTGCCAGCAGTTGGACAGGGGAGGAGACCCAGTACTTC | CASSWTGEETQYF
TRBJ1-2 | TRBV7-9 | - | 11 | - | TGTGCCAGCAGCTTAGGCTGGGGCTACACCTTC | CASSLGWGYTF
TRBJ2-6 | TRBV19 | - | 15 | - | TGTGCGACCAGGGAACAGGTCTCTGGGGCCAACGTCCTGACTTTC | CATREQVSGANVLTF
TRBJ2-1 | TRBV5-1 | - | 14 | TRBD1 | TGCGCCAGCAGCATACAGACAGGGAAGGAAAGGCAGTTCTTC | CASSIQTGKERQFF
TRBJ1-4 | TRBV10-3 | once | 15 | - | TGTGCCATCAGTGGGGGGCCAGGGGCTCGTGAAAAACTGTTTTTT | CAISGGPGAREKLFF
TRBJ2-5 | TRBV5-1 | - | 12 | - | TGCGCCAGCAGCGCGGGGACCTGGCCAAAGTACTTC | CASSAGTWPKYF
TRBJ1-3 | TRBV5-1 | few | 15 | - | TGCGCCAGCAGATTGGCACAGGTCCCTGGAAACACCATATATTTT | CASRLAQVPGNTIYF
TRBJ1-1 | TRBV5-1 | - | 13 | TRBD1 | TGCGCCAGCAGCCCGGACAGGGGGAATGAAGCTTTCTTT | CASSPDRGNEAFF
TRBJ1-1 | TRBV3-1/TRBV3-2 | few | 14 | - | TGTGCCAGCAGCCAAGTGTCTGGGGGCACTGAAGCTTTCTTT | CASSQVSGGTEAFF
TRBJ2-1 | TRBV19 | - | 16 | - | TGTGCCAGTAGTATGAGTGCCGGCAGCTCCTACAATGAGCAGTTCTTC | CASSMSAGSSYNEQFF
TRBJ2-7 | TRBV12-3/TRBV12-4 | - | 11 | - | TGTGCCAGCAGTGCACTTTACGAGCAGTACTTC | CASSALYEQYF
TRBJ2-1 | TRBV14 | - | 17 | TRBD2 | TGTGCCAGCAGCCAAGGTTTAGCGGGTAGCTCCTACAATGAGCAGTTCTTC | CASSQGLAGSSYNEQFF
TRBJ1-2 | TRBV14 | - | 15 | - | TGTGCCAGCAGCCGCAAATCGACAGAAAACTATGGCTACACCTTC | CASSRKSTENYGYTF
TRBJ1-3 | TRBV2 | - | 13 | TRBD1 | TGTGCCAGCTTCGACAGGGAACGGGACACCATATATTTT | CASFDRERDTIYF
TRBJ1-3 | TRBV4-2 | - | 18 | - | TGTGCCAGCAGCCAAGATAGGGGGAAGGGGGGCGCGGGAAACACCATATATTTT | CASSQDRGKGGAGNTIYF
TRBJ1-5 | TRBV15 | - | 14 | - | TGTGCCACCTCAGAGACGGGTAGCAATCAGCCCCAGCATTTT | CATSETGSNQPQHF
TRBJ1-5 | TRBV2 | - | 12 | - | TGTGCCAGTGGGGGGAACAATCAGCCCCAGCATTTT | CASGGNNQPQHF
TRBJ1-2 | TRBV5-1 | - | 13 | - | TGCGCCAGCAGCTCCGGGGCAAAGAATGGCTACACCTTC | CASSSGAKNGYTF
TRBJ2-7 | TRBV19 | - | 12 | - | TGTGCCAGTAGTATAGCAGGGGCCGAGCAGTACTTC | CASSIAGAEQYF
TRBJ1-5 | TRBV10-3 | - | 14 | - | TGTGCCATCAGTGGGCAGGGCGACGGGCAGCCCCAGCATTTT | CAISGQGDGQPQHF
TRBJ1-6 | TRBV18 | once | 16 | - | TGTGCCAGCTCACCCCAATATGAGGGTGGGGATTCACCCCTCCACTTT | CASSPQYEGGDSPLHF
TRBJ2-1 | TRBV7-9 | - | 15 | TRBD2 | TGTGCCAGCAGTCCACTAGCGGGGGCGTACAATGAGCAGTTCTTC | CASSPLAGAYNEQFF
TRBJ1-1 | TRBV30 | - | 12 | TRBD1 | TGTGCCTTGGGACAGCCGAACACTGAAGCTTTCTTT | CALGQPNTEAFF
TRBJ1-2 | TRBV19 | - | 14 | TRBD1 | TGTGCCAGTGAACGACAGGGAGCTAACTATGGCTACACCTTC | CASERQGANYGYTF
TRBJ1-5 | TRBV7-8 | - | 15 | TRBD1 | TGTGCCAGCAGCAAAGGGACAGGGAGTTTGGAGCCCCAGCATTTT | CASSKGTGSLEPQHF
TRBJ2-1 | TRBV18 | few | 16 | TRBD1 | TGTGCCAGCTCCAAGGGACAGGGGGGGCTCTACAATGAGCAGTTCTTC | CASSKGQGGLYNEQFF
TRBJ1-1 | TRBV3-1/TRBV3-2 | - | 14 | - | TGTGCCAGCAGCCAAGTGGGAGCGAACACTGAAGCTTTCTTT | CASSQVGANTEAFF
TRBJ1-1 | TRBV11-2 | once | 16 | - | TGTGCCAGCAGCTTAGCCCTGGGCAGGGTAAACACTGAAGCTTTCTTT | CASSLALGRVNTEAFF
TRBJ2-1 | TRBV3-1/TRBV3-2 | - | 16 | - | TGTGCCAGCAGCCCCCGGGCCGACCTCCGCCACAATGAGCAGTTCTTC | CASSPRADLRHNEQFF
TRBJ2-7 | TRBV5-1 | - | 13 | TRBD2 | TGCGCCAGCAGCCTCCGGGGGGCCTACGAGCAGTACTTC | CASSLRGAYEQYF
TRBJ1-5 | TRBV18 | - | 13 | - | TGTGCCAGCTCACTGGAAGGAGATCAGCCCCAGCATTTT | CASSLEGDQPQHF
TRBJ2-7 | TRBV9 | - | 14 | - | TGTGCCAGCAGCGTTGCAGGGTCCCCCTACGAGCAGTACTTC | CASSVAGSPYEQYF
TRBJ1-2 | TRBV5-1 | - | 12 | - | TGCGCCAGCAGCACTAGCAACTATGGCTACACCTTC | CASSTSNYGYTF
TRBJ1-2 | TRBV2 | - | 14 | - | TGTGCCAGCAGTGAAGTTCCGCACGGCTATGGCTACACCTTC | CASSEVPHGYGYTF
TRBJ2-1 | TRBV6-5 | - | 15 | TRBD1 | TGTGCCAGTGGGTTCACAGGGGTAAATGACAATGAGCAGTTCTTC | CASGFTGVNDNEQFF
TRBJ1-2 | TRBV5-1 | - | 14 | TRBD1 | TGCGCCAGCAGCTCAGGGGGCATGAACTATGGCTACACCTTC | CASSSGGMNYGYTF
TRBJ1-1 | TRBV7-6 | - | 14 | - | TGTGCCAGCAGCTTAAAGGACGGTTACACTGAAGCTTTCTTT | CASSLKDGYTEAFF
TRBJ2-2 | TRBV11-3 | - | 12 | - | TGTGCCTGCTCGAGCGGCACCGGGGAGCTGTTTTTT | CACSSGTGELFF
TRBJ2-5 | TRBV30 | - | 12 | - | TGTGCCGCAGGCTGGGCCTCCGAGACCCAGTACTTC | CAAGWASETQYF
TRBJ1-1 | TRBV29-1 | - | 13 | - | TGCAGCGTTGAAGATCCGTACGGGACTGAAGCTTTCTTT | CSVEDPYGTEAFF
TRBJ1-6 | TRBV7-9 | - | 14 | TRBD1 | TGTGCCAGCAGAATGGGACAGGGTATTTCACCCCTCCACTTT | CASRMGQGISPLHF
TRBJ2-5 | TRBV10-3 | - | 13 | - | TGTGCCATCAGTGAACGTCATCAAGAGACCCAGTACTTC | CAISERHQETQYF